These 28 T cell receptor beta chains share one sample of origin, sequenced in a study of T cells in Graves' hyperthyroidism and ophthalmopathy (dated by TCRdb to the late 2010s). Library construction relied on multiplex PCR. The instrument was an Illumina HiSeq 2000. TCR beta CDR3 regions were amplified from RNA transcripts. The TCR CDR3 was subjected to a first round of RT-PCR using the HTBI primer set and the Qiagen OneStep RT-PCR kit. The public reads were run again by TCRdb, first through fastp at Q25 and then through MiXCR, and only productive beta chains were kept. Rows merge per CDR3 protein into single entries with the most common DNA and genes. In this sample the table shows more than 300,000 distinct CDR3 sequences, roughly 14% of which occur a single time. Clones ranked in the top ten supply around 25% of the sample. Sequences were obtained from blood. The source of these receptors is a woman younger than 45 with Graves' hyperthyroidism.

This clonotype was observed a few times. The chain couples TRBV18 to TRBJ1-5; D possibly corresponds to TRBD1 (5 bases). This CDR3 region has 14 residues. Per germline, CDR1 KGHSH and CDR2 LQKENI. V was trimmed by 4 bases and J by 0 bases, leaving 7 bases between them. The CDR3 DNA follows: TGTGCCAGCTCACGGGGGGATAGCAATCAGCCCCAGCATTTT. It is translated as CASSRGDSNQPQHF.

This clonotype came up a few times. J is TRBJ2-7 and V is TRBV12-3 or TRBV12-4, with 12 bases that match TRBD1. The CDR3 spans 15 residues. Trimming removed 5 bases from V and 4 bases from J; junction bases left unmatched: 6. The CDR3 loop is CASSPRDRGRYEQYF. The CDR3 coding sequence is TGTGCCAGCAGTCCACGGGACAGGGGGCGATACGAGCAGTACTTC.

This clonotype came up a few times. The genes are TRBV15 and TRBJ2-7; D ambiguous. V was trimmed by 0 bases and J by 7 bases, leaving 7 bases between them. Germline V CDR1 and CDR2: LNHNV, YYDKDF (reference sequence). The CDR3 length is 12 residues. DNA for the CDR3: TGTGCCACCAGCAGAGATAGTGGAGAGCAGTACTTC. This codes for CATSRDSGEQYF.

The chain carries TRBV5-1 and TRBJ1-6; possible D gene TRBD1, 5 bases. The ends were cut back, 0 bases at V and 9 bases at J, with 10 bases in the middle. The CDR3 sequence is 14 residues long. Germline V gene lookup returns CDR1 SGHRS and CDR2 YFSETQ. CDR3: CASSLGGESSPLHF. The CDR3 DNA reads TGCGCCAGCAGCTTGGGAGGGGAGAGTTCACCCCTCCACTTT.

CDR3 residues: CASSHDPAEQYF. The DNA for the CDR3 is TGTGCCAGCAGCCATGACCCTGCGGAGCAGTACTTC. This sequence joins TRBV7-9 and TRBJ2-7; no clear D. This CDR3 has 12 amino acids. Looked up from germline, CDR1 is SEHNR and CDR2 is FQNEAQ (reference sequence). V was trimmed by 5 bases and J by 7 bases, leaving 12 bases between them.

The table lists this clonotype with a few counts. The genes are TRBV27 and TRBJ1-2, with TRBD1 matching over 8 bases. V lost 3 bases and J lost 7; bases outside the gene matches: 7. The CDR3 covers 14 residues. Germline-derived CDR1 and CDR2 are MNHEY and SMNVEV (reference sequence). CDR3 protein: CASSFSQGAGGYTF. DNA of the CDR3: TGTGCCAGCAGTTTTTCTCAGGGGGCTGGTGGCTACACCTTC.

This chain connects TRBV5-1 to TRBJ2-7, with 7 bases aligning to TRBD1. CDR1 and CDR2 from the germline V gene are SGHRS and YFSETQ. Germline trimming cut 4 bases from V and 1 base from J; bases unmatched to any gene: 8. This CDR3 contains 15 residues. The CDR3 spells CASSPTGASSYEQYF. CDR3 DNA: TGCGCCAGCAGCCCCACAGGGGCCTCGTCCTACGAGCAGTACTTC.

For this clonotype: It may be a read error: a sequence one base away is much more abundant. The CDR3 reads CASSSRLAGLNEQFF. CDR3 bases: TGTGCCAGCAGCTCAAGACTAGCGGGATTGAATGAGCAGTTCTTC. This chain uses TRBV7-9 with TRBJ2-1, with 11 bases that match TRBD2. The CDR3 length is 15 residues. Germline CDR1 and CDR2: SEHNR and FQNEAQ (reference sequence). V gave up 4 bases and J gave up 7 bases; unmatched junction bases: 6.

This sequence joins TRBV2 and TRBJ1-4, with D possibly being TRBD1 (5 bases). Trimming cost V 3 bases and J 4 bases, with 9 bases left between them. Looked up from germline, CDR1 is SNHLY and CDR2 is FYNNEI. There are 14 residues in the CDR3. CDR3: CASSETVLNEKLFF. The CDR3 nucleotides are TGTGCCAGCAGTGAGACAGTTCTTAATGAAAAACTGTTTTTT. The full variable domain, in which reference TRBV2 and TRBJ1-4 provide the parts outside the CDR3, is EPEVTQTPSHQVTQMGQEVILRCVPISNHLYFYWYRQILGQKVEFLVSFYNNEISEKSEIFDDQFSVERPDGSNFTLKIRSTKLEDSAMYFCASSETVLNEKLFFGSGTQLSVL.

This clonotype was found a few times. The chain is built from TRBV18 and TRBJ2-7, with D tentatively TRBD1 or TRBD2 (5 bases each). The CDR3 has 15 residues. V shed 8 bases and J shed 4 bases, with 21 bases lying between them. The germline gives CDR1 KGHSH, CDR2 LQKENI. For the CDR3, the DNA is TGTGCCAGCACGACCGGGGCCCCTTCGGGGTACGAGCAGTACTTC. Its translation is CASTTGAPSGYEQYF.

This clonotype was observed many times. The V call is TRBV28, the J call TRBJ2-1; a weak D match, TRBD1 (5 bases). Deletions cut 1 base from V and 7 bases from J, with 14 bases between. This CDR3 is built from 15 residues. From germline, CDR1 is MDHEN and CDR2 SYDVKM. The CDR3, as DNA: TGTGCCAGCAGTTTATTTGCAGGGATGGCGAATGAGCAGTTCTTC. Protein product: CASSLFAGMANEQFF.

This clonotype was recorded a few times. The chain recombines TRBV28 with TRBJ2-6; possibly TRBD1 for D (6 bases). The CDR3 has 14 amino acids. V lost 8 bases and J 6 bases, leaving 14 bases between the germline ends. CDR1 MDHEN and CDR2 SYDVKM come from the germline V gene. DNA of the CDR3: TGTGCCAGCCGTCCAGGGGCTGAGGCCAACGTCCTGACTTTC. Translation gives CASRPGAEANVLTF.

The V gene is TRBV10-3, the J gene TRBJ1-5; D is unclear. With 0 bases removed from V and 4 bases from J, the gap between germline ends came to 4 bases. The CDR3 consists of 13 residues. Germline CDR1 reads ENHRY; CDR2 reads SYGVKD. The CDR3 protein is CAISESGNQPQHF. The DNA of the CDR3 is TGTGCCATCAGTGAGTCGGGGAATCAGCCCCAGCATTTT.

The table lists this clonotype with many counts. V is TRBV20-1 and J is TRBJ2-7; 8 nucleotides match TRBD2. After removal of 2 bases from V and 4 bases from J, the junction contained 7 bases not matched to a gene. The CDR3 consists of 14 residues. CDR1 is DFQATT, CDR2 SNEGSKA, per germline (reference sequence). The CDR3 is CSARRTSGVYEQYF. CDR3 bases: TGCAGTGCTAGAAGAACTAGCGGCGTATACGAGCAGTACTTC.

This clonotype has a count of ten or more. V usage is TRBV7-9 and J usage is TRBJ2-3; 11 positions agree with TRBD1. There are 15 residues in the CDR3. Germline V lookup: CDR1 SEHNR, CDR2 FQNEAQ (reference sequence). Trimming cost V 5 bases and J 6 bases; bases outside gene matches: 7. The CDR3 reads CASSPDRGPLDTQYF. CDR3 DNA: TGTGCCAGCAGCCCGGACAGGGGGCCTTTGGATACGCAGTATTTT. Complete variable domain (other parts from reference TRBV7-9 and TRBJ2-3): DTGVSQNPRHKITKRGQNVTFRCDPISEHNRLYWYRQTLGQGPEFLTYFQNEAQLEKSRLLSDRFSAERPKGSFSTLEIQRTEQGDSAMYLCASSPDRGPLDTQYFGPGTRLTVL.

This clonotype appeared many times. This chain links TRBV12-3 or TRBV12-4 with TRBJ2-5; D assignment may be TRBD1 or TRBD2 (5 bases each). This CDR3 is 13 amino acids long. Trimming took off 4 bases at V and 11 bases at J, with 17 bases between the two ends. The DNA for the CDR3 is TGTGCCAGCAGTTCGGGGACCCAAGGCGTGCAGTACTTC. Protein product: CASSSGTQGVQYF.

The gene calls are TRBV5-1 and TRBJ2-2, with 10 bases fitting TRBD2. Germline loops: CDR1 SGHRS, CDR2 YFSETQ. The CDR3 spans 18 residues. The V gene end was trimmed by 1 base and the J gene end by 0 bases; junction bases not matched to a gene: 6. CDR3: CASSLYGTSGTNTGELFF. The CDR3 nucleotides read TGCGCCAGCAGCTTGTACGGAACTAGCGGGACGAACACCGGGGAGCTGTTTTTT.

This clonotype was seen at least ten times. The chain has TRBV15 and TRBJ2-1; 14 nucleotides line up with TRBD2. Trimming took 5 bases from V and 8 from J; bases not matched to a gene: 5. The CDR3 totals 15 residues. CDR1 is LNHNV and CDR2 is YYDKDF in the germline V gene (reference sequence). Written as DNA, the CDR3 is TGTGCCACCAGCCCCGGGACTAGCGGGAGAGATGAGCAGTTCTTC. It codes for CATSPGTSGRDEQFF.

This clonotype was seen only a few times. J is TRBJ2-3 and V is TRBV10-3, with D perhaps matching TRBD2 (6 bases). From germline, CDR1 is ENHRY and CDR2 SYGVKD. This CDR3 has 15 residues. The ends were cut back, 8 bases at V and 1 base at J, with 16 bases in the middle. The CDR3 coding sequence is TGTGCCATCTTGCGGGGTGGTTCGGGCACAGATACGCAGTATTTT. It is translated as CAILRGGSGTDTQYF.

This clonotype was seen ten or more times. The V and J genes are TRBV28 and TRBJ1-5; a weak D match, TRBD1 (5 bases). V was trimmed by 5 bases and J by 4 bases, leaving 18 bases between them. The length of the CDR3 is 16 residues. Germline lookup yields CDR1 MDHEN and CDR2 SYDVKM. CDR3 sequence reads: CASSPQLGGRNQPQHF. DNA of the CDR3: TGTGCCAGCAGTCCTCAATTGGGGGGGAGGAATCAGCCCCAGCATTTT.

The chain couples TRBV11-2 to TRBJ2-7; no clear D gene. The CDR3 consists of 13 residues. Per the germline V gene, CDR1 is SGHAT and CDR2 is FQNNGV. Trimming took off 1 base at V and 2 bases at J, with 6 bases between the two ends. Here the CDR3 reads CASSLAQAYEQYF. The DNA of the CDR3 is TGTGCCAGCAGCTTAGCGCAAGCCTACGAGCAGTACTTC.

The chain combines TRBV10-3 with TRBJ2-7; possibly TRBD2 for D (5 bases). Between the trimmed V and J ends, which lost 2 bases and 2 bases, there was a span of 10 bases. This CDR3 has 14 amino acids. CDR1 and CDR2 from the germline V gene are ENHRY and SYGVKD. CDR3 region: CAISEAPRAYEQYF. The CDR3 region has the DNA TGTGCCATCAGTGAGGCCCCGAGGGCCTACGAGCAGTACTTC.

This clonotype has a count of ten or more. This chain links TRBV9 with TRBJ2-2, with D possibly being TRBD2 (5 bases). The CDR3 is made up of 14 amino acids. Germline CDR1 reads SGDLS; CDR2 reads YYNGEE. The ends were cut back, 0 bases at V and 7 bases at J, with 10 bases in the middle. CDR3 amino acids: CASSVAGVRGELFF. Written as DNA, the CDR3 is TGTGCCAGCAGCGTAGCCGGGGTACGCGGGGAGCTGTTTTTT.

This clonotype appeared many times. In DNA form, the CDR3 reads TGCAGTGCTAGTCCCCTAGCGGGGGCCTACGAGCAGTACTTC. It specifies CSASPLAGAYEQYF. The V call is TRBV20-1, the J call TRBJ2-7; 10 nucleotides match TRBD2. V shed 3 bases, J shed 2 bases, and the junction held 4 bases outside the gene matches. Germline V lookup: CDR1 DFQATT, CDR2 SNEGSKA (reference sequence). The CDR3 covers 14 residues.

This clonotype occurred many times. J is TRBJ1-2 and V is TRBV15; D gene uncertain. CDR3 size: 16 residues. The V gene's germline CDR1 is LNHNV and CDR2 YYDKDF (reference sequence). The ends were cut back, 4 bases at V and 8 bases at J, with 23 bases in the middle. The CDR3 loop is CATSKGQELLFSGYTF. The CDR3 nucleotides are TGTGCCACCAGCAAAGGGCAGGAACTCCTTTTTTCGGGCTACACCTTC.

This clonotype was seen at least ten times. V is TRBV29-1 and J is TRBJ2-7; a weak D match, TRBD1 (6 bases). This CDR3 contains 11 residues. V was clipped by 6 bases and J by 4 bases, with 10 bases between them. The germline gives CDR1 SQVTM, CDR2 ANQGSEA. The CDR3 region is CSVGGQYEQYF. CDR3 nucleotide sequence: TGCAGCGTGGGTGGACAGTACGAGCAGTACTTC.

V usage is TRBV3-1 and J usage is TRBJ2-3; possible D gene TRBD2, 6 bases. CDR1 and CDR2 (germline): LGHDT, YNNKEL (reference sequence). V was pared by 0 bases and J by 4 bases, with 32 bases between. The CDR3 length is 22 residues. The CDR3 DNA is TGTGCCAGCAGCCAAGATGAAAGCCTTGTTGTCGGGAGCCCGCGTGGGGCAGATACGCAGTATTTT. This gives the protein CASSQDESLVVGSPRGADTQYF.

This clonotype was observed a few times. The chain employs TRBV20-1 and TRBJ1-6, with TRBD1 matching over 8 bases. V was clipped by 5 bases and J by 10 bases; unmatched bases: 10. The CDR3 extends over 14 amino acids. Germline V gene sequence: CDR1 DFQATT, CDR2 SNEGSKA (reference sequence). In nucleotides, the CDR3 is TGCAGTGCTCTAGGACAGGGAGGTTGGTCACCCCTCCACTTT. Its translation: CSALGQGGWSPLHF.